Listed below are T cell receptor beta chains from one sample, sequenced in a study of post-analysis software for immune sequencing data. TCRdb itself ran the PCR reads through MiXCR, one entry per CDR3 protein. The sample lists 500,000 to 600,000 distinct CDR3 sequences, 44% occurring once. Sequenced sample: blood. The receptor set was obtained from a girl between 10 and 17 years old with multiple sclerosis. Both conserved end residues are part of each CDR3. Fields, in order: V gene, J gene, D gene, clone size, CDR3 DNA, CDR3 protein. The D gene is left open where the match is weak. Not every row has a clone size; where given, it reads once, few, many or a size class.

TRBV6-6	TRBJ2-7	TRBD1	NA	TGTGCCAGCAGTTACTCACAGGGGATCTTCTCCTACGAGCAGTACTTC	CASSYSQGIFSYEQYF
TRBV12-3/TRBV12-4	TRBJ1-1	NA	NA	TGTGCCAGCAGTTCCGCTGGTCTGGGGAACACTGAAGCTTTCTTT	CASSSAGLGNTEAFF
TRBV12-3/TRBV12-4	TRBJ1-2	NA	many	TGTGCCAGCAGTTTAACAACCCCTAACTATGGCTACACCTTC	CASSLTTPNYGYTF
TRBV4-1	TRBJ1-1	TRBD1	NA	TGCGCCAGCAGCCACCTACAGGGGATGAACACTGAAGCTTTCTTT	CASSHLQGMNTEAFF
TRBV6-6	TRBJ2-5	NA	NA	TGTGCCAGCGTCTTCAGACTAGGGGGGTTGGAGACCCAGTACTTC	CASVFRLGGLETQYF
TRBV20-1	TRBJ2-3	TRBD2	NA	TGCAGTGCTAGAGTAGGACTAGAAGCAGATACGCAGTATTTT	CSARVGLEADTQYF
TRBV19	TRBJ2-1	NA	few	TGTGCCAGTAGTCCATCAAACTTGGATGAGCAGTTCTTC	CASSPSNLDEQFF
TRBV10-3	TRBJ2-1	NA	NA	TGTGCCATCAGTGAGGCCCTCCAGCTGGTCTACAATGAGCAGTTCTTC	CAISEALQLVYNEQFF
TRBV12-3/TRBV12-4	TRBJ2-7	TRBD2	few	TGTGCCAGCAGTCCTGGGACTAGCTGGACTCCCTACGAGCAGTACTTC	CASSPGTSWTPYEQYF
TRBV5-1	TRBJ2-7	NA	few	TGCGCCAGCAGGCTTTACCAGGGCCCAGCCTCCGAGCAGTACTTC	CASRLYQGPASEQYF
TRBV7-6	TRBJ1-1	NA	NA	TGTGCCAGCAGCCCCCAGCCGGGGACTGAAGCTTTCTTT	CASSPQPGTEAFF
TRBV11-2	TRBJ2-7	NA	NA	TGTGCCAGCAGCTCCTACAATACCTACGAGCAGTACTTC	CASSSYNTYEQYF
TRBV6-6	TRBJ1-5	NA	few	TGTGCCAGCACCCTCACACCTTATAGCAATCAGCCCCAGCATTTT	CASTLTPYSNQPQHF
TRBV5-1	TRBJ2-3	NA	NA	TGCGCCAGCAGCTGGATAGGACGGGCAGATACGCAGTATTTT	CASSWIGRADTQYF
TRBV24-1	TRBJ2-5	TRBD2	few	TGTGCCACCAGTGATCCGGGAGCGGGATCCCGAGGGACCCAGTACTTC	CATSDPGAGSRGTQYF
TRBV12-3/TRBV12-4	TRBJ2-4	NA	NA	TGCGCCAGCAGGGGGCATTCGGGGGGGGAGCAGTACTTC	CASRGHSGGEQYF
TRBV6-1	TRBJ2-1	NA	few	TGTGCCAGCAGGAACAACAATGAGCAGTTCTTC	CASRNNNEQFF
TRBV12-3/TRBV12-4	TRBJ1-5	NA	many	TGTGCCAGCAGCCTGGACGGCTCCAATCAGCCCCAGCATTTT	CASSLDGSNQPQHF
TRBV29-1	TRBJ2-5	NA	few	TGCAGCGCCCTTGGGATATTGTACCAAGAGACCCAGTACTTC	CSALGILYQETQYF
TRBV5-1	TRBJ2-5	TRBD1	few	TGCGCCAGCAGCTGGGCGGGACAGGGAGAGACCCAGTACTTC	CASSWAGQGETQYF
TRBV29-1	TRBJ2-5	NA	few	TGCAGCGCACGCATCGGGCAGACGGAAGAAGAGACCCAGTACTTC	CSARIGQTEEETQYF
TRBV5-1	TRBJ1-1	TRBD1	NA	TGCGCCAGCAGCGGGGGGGGACAGTGGACTGAAGCTTTCTTT	CASSGGGQWTEAFF
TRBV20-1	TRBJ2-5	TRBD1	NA	TGCAGTGCTACCGCGACAGGGGCAGAGACCCAGTACTTC	CSATATGAETQYF
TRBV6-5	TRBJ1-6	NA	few	TGTGCCAGCAGTCTCTCGGCCAGGGGAAACTCACCCCTCCACTTT	CASSLSARGNSPLHF
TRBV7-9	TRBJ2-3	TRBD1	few	TGTGCCAGCAGCTTAGGGGGACAGCTAAGAACAGATACGCAGTATTTT	CASSLGGQLRTDTQYF
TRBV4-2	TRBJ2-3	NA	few	TGTGCCAGCAGCCAAACGGGGACAGATACGCAGTATTTT	CASSQTGTDTQYF
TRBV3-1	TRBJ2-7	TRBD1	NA	TGTGCCAGCAGCCCCCTGACAGGGTACGAGCAGTACTTC	CASSPLTGYEQYF
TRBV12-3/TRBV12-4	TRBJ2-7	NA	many	TGTGCCAGCAGTTTATGGTCGGGGATCGAGCAGTACTTC	CASSLWSGIEQYF
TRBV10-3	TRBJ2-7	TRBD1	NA	TGTGCCATCAGTGAGTTCCAGACAGGGAACGAGCAGTACTTC	CAISEFQTGNEQYF
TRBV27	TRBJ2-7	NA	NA	TGTGCCACCAAGCCGGGGGCGAGGTTCGAGCAGTACTTC	CATKPGARFEQYF
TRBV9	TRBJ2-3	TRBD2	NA	TGTGCCAGCAGCCCCGGGACTAGCGGGGGTGATGCGCAGTATTTT	CASSPGTSGGDAQYF
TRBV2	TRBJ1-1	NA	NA	TGTGCCAGCAGTACGACAGACAGGAACACTGAAGCTTTCTTT	CASSTTDRNTEAFF
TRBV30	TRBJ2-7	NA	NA	TGTGCCTGCCCTGGCTACGAGCAGTACTTC	CACPGYEQYF
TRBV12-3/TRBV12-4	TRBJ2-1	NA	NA	TGTGCCAGCGGAGGTAACAATGAGCAGTTCTTC	CASGGNNEQFF
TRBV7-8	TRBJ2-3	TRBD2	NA	TGTGCCAGCAGTTTCCTCCTAGCGGGGGCATCTATCGATACGCAGTATTTT	CASSFLLAGASIDTQYF
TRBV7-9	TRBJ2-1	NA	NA	TGTGCCAGCAGCTTAGCGGGGGCGGAATACAATGAGCAGTTCTTC	CASSLAGAEYNEQFF
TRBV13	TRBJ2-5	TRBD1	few	TGTGCCAGCAGCCACGCCGGGACAGCCCAAGAGACCCAGTACTTC	CASSHAGTAQETQYF
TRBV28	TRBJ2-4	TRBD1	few	TGTGCCAGCAGTTTTAGGGGACAGTTAGCCAAAAACATTCAGTACTTC	CASSFRGQLAKNIQYF
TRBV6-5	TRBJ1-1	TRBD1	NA	TGTGCCAGCAGTTACTCAGCACAGGGGGCTGAAGCTTTCTTT	CASSYSAQGAEAFF